The clone carrying this T cell receptor (beta chain) has at least ten counts. The target antigen is unknown. Preparation of the TCRbeta library was carried out with unique molecular identifiers. TCRdb ran MiXCR on the PCR reads and lists one entry per CDR3 protein. The sample lists 200,000 to 300,000 distinct CDR3 sequences, more than 20% occurring once. The sample originates from a study of T-cell reconstitution after alpha-beta-depleted transplantation in children. Notes on the study in general: In some patients, recipient T cells and intrathymic progenitors surviving conditioning explained high day-60 diversity. The authors attributed T-cell counts and diversity one year after transplant mostly to newly produced T cells. Two months or so post-transplant, alpha-beta T cells reportedly derived from several hundred expanded graft clones.

The receptor's source is a girl between 2 and 10 years old with Fanconi anemia, due to receive a stem cell transplant. The specimen comprised PBMCs, sampled before TCRalphabeta/CD19-depleted stem cell transplant.

The CDR3 is CASSLELAGGREQFF. In nucleotides, the CDR3 is TGTGCCAGCAGCTTAGAACTAGCGGGAGGGCGTGAGCAGTTCTTC. This chain uses TRBV11-2 with TRBJ2-1; 13 nucleotides agree with TRBD2. Germline loops: CDR1 SGHAT, CDR2 FQNNGV. V trimming: 0 bases; J trimming: 9 bases; junction bases outside the gene matches: 2. The CDR3 loop spans 15 amino acids.